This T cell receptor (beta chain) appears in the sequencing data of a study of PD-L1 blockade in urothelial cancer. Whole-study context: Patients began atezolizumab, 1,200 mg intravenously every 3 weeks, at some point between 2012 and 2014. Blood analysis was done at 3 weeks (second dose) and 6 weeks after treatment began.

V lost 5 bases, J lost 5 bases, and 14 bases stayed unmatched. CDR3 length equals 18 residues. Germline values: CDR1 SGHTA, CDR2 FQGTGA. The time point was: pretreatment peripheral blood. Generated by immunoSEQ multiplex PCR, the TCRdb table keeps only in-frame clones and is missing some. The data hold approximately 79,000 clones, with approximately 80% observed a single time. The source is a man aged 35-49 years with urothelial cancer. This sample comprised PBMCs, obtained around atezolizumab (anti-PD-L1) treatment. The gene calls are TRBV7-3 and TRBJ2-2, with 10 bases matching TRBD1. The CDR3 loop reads CASSPLLRDRGGTGELFF. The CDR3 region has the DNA TGTGCCAGCAGCCCCCTCTTACGGGACAGGGGCGGAACCGGGGAGCTGTTTTTT.